These T cell receptor beta chains were read from a single sample in a study of T cells after yellow fever vaccination. TCRdb analysed the 5' RACE reads with MiXCR anew, one entry per CDR3 protein. This table holds some 500,000 distinct CDR3 sequences, approximately 15% found once. The sample in question was PBMCs, obtained on the day of the yellow fever booster vaccination. The receptor source for this set is a man aged 25-45 years who received the YFV17D yellow fever vaccine. CDR3s include the opening cysteine and the closing phenylalanine or tryptophan. Each record gives: CDR3 protein, CDR3 DNA, clone size, D gene, V gene, J gene. A D gene is named only where the DNA matches it firmly. Some rows mark clone size as missing; the rest say once, few, many or name a class of expanded clone.

cdr3_aa: CSVRLETQYF; cdr3_nt: TGCAGCGTTCGTCTCGAGACCCAGTACTTC; clone_size: -; d_call: -; v_call: TRBV29-1; j_call: TRBJ2-5
cdr3_aa: CASSLLGVETQYF; cdr3_nt: TGTGCCAGCAGCTTGCTAGGGGTAGAGACCCAGTACTTC; clone_size: few; d_call: -; v_call: TRBV5-8; j_call: TRBJ2-5
cdr3_aa: CASGLDRGQETQYF; cdr3_nt: TGTGCCAGCGGTCTGGACAGGGGACAAGAGACCCAGTACTTC; clone_size: -; d_call: TRBD1; v_call: TRBV12-3/TRBV12-4; j_call: TRBJ2-5
cdr3_aa: CASSPSRMASRLGADTQYF; cdr3_nt: TGCGCCAGCAGCCCGTCAAGGATGGCTAGCAGGTTAGGGGCAGATACGCAGTATTTT; clone_size: few; d_call: -; v_call: TRBV4-3; j_call: TRBJ2-3
cdr3_aa: CSVEGYREKLFF; cdr3_nt: TGCAGCGTTGAAGGATACAGGGAAAAACTGTTTTTT; clone_size: -; d_call: -; v_call: TRBV29-1; j_call: TRBJ1-4
cdr3_aa: CASSLFGHRGATEPQHF; cdr3_nt: TGTGCCAGCAGTTTATTTGGTCACAGAGGGGCCACGGAGCCCCAGCATTTT; clone_size: few; d_call: -; v_call: TRBV27; j_call: TRBJ1-5
cdr3_aa: CSAIRAGGDNEQFF; cdr3_nt: TGCAGTGCTATAAGGGCCGGCGGCGACAATGAGCAGTTCTTC; clone_size: once; d_call: -; v_call: TRBV20-1; j_call: TRBJ2-1
cdr3_aa: CSARGHSPTDTQYF; cdr3_nt: TGCAGTGCTAGAGGACACAGCCCCACAGATACGCAGTATTTT; clone_size: few; d_call: -; v_call: TRBV20-1; j_call: TRBJ2-3
cdr3_aa: CASSQDLRARNEQFF; cdr3_nt: TGTGCCAGCAGCCAGGACCTCAGGGCGAGGAATGAGCAGTTCTTC; clone_size: few; d_call: -; v_call: TRBV14; j_call: TRBJ2-1
cdr3_aa: CASSHRVGPGVETQYF; cdr3_nt: TGTGCCAGCTCACACAGGGTAGGGCCAGGTGTGGAGACCCAGTACTTC; clone_size: -; d_call: -; v_call: TRBV18; j_call: TRBJ2-5
cdr3_aa: CASSTNGGWQDTQYF; cdr3_nt: TGTGCCAGCAGCACAAACGGAGGGTGGCAAGATACGCAGTATTTT; clone_size: few; d_call: -; v_call: TRBV28; j_call: TRBJ2-3
cdr3_aa: CASSLAGLLTGELFF; cdr3_nt: TGTGCCAGCAGTTTAGCAGGGCTCTTAACCGGGGAGCTGTTTTTT; clone_size: many; d_call: -; v_call: TRBV27; j_call: TRBJ2-2
cdr3_aa: CAWNQGASYEQYF; cdr3_nt: TGTGCCTGGAACCAGGGGGCATCCTACGAGCAGTACTTC; clone_size: few; d_call: TRBD1; v_call: TRBV30; j_call: TRBJ2-7
cdr3_aa: CASSLTPPVSLHF; cdr3_nt: TGTGCCAGCAGCTTAACTCCCCCCGTGTCCCTCCACTTT; clone_size: -; d_call: -; v_call: TRBV7-2; j_call: TRBJ1-6
cdr3_aa: CASTQQGEQYF; cdr3_nt: TGTGCCAGCACCCAGCAAGGCGAGCAGTACTTC; clone_size: few; d_call: -; v_call: TRBV25-1; j_call: TRBJ2-7
cdr3_aa: CASSPTWRGLSYNSPLHF; cdr3_nt: TGTGCCAGCAGTCCGACATGGAGAGGCCTCTCCTATAATTCACCCCTCCACTTT; clone_size: few; d_call: -; v_call: TRBV6-1; j_call: TRBJ1-6
cdr3_aa: CASSVGGTGNYGYTF; cdr3_nt: TGTGCCAGCAGTGTCGGAGGTACGGGTAACTATGGCTACACCTTC; clone_size: few; d_call: -; v_call: TRBV6-1; j_call: TRBJ1-2
cdr3_aa: CASSLWTGGVETSGRYNEQFF; cdr3_nt: TGTGCCAGCAGCCTCTGGACCGGGGGGGTCGAGACTAGCGGGCGGTACAATGAGCAGTTCTTC; clone_size: many; d_call: TRBD2; v_call: TRBV11-2; j_call: TRBJ2-1
cdr3_aa: CSALEVLNEQFF; cdr3_nt: TGCAGTGCCCTTGAGGTTTTGAATGAGCAGTTCTTC; clone_size: -; d_call: -; v_call: TRBV20-1; j_call: TRBJ2-1
cdr3_aa: CATSREIGSATHEQFF; cdr3_nt: TGTGCCACCAGCAGAGAGATAGGCTCGGCTACGCATGAGCAGTTCTTC; clone_size: few; d_call: -; v_call: TRBV15; j_call: TRBJ2-1
cdr3_aa: CASSLAKNIQYF; cdr3_nt: TGTGCCAGCAGCCTAGCCAAAAACATTCAGTACTTC; clone_size: many; d_call: -; v_call: TRBV7-2; j_call: TRBJ2-4
cdr3_aa: CASSQGAGGYGYTF; cdr3_nt: TGTGCCAGCAGCCAAGGAGCAGGGGGTTACGGCTACACCTTC; clone_size: -; d_call: TRBD1; v_call: TRBV14; j_call: TRBJ1-2
cdr3_aa: CASSGLDRGEQYF; cdr3_nt: TGTGCCAGCAGTGGACTTGACAGGGGTGAGCAGTACTTC; clone_size: -; d_call: TRBD1; v_call: TRBV9; j_call: TRBJ2-7
cdr3_aa: CASSAPGVRETQYF; cdr3_nt: TGTGCCAGCAGTGCGCCCGGAGTAAGGGAGACCCAGTACTTC; clone_size: few; d_call: -; v_call: TRBV12-3/TRBV12-4; j_call: TRBJ2-5
cdr3_aa: CASSQEYPDTQYF; cdr3_nt: TGCGCCAGCAGCCAAGAGTACCCAGATACGCAGTATTTT; clone_size: few; d_call: -; v_call: TRBV4-1; j_call: TRBJ2-3
cdr3_aa: CSVPSTNSYNEQFF; cdr3_nt: TGCAGCGTTCCCTCCACTAACTCCTACAATGAGCAGTTCTTC; clone_size: -; d_call: -; v_call: TRBV29-1; j_call: TRBJ2-1
cdr3_aa: CATSSSNTEAFF; cdr3_nt: TGTGCCACCAGCAGCTCTAACACTGAAGCTTTCTTT; clone_size: -; d_call: -; v_call: TRBV15; j_call: TRBJ1-1
cdr3_aa: CSASPGPTYEQYF; cdr3_nt: TGCAGTGCTAGCCCCGGACCCACCTACGAGCAGTACTTC; clone_size: -; d_call: -; v_call: TRBV20-1; j_call: TRBJ2-7
cdr3_aa: CASTDGLGNNEQFF; cdr3_nt: TGTGCCAGCACCGACGGGCTGGGCAACAATGAGCAGTTCTTC; clone_size: -; d_call: -; v_call: TRBV7-2; j_call: TRBJ2-1
cdr3_aa: CASSRGSADTQYF; cdr3_nt: TGTGCCAGCAGCCGTGGGAGTGCAGATACGCAGTATTTT; clone_size: many; d_call: -; v_call: TRBV7-9; j_call: TRBJ2-3
cdr3_aa: CASSPPGRTSYEQYF; cdr3_nt: TGTGCCAGCTCACCTCCGGGACGTACCTCCTACGAGCAGTACTTC; clone_size: few; d_call: -; v_call: TRBV18; j_call: TRBJ2-7
cdr3_aa: CATSRDPGQQETQYF; cdr3_nt: TGTGCCACCAGCAGAGATCCGGGACAGCAAGAGACCCAGTACTTC; clone_size: many; d_call: TRBD1; v_call: TRBV15; j_call: TRBJ2-5
cdr3_aa: CASSRSSSPGTDTQYF; cdr3_nt: TGTGCCAGTAGCCGATCGAGTAGCCCGGGCACAGATACGCAGTATTTT; clone_size: few; d_call: -; v_call: TRBV19; j_call: TRBJ2-3
cdr3_aa: CASSLVGDSGANVLTF; cdr3_nt: TGTGCCAGCAGCTTAGTGGGAGACAGTGGGGCCAACGTCCTGACTTTC; clone_size: -; d_call: -; v_call: TRBV7-3; j_call: TRBJ2-6
cdr3_aa: CATSREVGQGRHEQFF; cdr3_nt: TGTGCCACCAGCAGAGAAGTGGGACAGGGCCGGCATGAGCAGTTCTTC; clone_size: -; d_call: TRBD1; v_call: TRBV15; j_call: TRBJ2-1
cdr3_aa: CASSLVPGQVYYNEQFF; cdr3_nt: TGTGCCAGCAGCTTGGTCCCGGGACAGGTATACTACAATGAGCAGTTCTTC; clone_size: few; d_call: TRBD1; v_call: TRBV5-6; j_call: TRBJ2-1
cdr3_aa: CASSYSKSGSSYNEQFF; cdr3_nt: TGTGCCAGCAGTTACTCGAAAAGCGGGAGCTCCTACAATGAGCAGTTCTTC; clone_size: many; d_call: TRBD2; v_call: TRBV6-5; j_call: TRBJ2-1
cdr3_aa: CASSNRLAGGLETQYF; cdr3_nt: TGTGCCAGTAGTAACAGACTAGCGGGAGGCCTAGAGACCCAGTACTTC; clone_size: few; d_call: TRBD2; v_call: TRBV19; j_call: TRBJ2-5
cdr3_aa: CASSLARLAGDLSYNEQFF; cdr3_nt: TGTGCCAGCAGCTTAGCGCGACTAGCGGGAGACTTGTCCTACAATGAGCAGTTCTTC; clone_size: few; d_call: TRBD2; v_call: TRBV7-2; j_call: TRBJ2-1
cdr3_aa: CSVEGQGRYNEQFF; cdr3_nt: TGCAGCGTTGAGGGACAGGGGCGCTACAATGAGCAGTTCTTC; clone_size: many; d_call: TRBD1; v_call: TRBV29-1; j_call: TRBJ2-1
cdr3_aa: CAWSVSRGFGAFF; cdr3_nt: TGTGCCTGGAGTGTAAGTCGTGGGTTCGGAGCTTTCTTT; clone_size: -; d_call: -; v_call: TRBV30; j_call: TRBJ1-1
cdr3_aa: CASSKDFLQGNYEQYF; cdr3_nt: TGTGCCAGCAGTAAGGATTTCCTACAGGGGAACTACGAGCAGTACTTC; clone_size: -; d_call: -; v_call: TRBV21-1; j_call: TRBJ2-7
cdr3_aa: CAWKSWGERYNEQFF; cdr3_nt: TGTGCCTGGAAATCATGGGGTGAGCGATACAATGAGCAGTTCTTC; clone_size: few; d_call: -; v_call: TRBV30; j_call: TRBJ2-1
cdr3_aa: CATGGSELARDNEQFF; cdr3_nt: TGTGCCACCGGTGGATCTGAACTAGCGAGAGACAATGAGCAGTTCTTC; clone_size: -; d_call: TRBD2; v_call: TRBV24-1; j_call: TRBJ2-1
cdr3_aa: CASSPVSRTDPYGYTF; cdr3_nt: TGTGCCAGCTCACCAGTCTCTCGGACAGATCCTTATGGCTACACCTTC; clone_size: few; d_call: -; v_call: TRBV18; j_call: TRBJ1-2
cdr3_aa: CASSTSGRMIETQYF; cdr3_nt: TGTGCCAGCAGCACCAGCGGGAGAATGATAGAGACCCAGTACTTC; clone_size: -; d_call: TRBD2; v_call: TRBV7-3; j_call: TRBJ2-5
cdr3_aa: CASTRRRSSTGELFF; cdr3_nt: TGTGCCAGCACCCGACGGAGAAGTAGTACCGGGGAGCTGTTTTTT; clone_size: few; d_call: -; v_call: TRBV12-3/TRBV12-4; j_call: TRBJ2-2
cdr3_aa: CASSQDTGPPNEQFF; cdr3_nt: TGCGCCAGCAGCCAAGATACGGGACCTCCGAATGAGCAGTTCTTC; clone_size: -; d_call: -; v_call: TRBV4-3; j_call: TRBJ2-1
cdr3_aa: CASSETGHNSPLHF; cdr3_nt: TGTGCCAGCAGCGAGACAGGGCATAATTCACCCCTCCACTTT; clone_size: few; d_call: TRBD1; v_call: TRBV6-4; j_call: TRBJ1-6